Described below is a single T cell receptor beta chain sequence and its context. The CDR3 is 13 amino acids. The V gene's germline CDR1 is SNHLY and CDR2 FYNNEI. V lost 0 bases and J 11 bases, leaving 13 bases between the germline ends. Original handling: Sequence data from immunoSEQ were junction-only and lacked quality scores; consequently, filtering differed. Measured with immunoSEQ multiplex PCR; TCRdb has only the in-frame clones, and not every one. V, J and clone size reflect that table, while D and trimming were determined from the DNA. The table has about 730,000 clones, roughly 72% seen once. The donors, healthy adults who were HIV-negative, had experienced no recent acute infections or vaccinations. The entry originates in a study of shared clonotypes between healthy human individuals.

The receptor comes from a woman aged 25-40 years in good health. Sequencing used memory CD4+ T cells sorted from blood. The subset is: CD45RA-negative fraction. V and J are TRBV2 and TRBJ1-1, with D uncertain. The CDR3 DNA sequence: TGTGCCAGCAGTGAAGCGTCAGGTACTTGGGCTTTCTTT. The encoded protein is CASSEASGTWAFF.